One sample yielded the 30 T cell receptor beta chains listed below, sequenced in a study of beta chain features in type 1 diabetes. Study-level results: People with Type 1 diabetes carried modestly yet significantly shorter TCRB CDR3s in all four CD4+ subsets.

These receptors have no known antigen. Expressed TCRB transcripts were sequenced because the isolated RNA had all been reverse transcribed beforehand. TCRdb keeps only in-frame clones here, not all; method: immunoSEQ multiplex PCR. The sample has around 250,000 clones; approximately 25% are singletons. Specimen: naive CD4+ T cells from blood. These receptors were collected from a woman aged 25-40 years with type 1 diabetes.

The table lists this clone with a few counts. CDR3 DNA: TGTGCCAGTACTCAAGACAGTATGAACACTGAAGCTTTCTTT. This encodes CASTQDSMNTEAFF. V gene TRBV19 combines with J gene TRBJ1-1; D may be TRBD1 (5 bases). V was trimmed by 7 bases and J by 0 bases, leaving 12 bases between them. The CDR3 contains 14 residues. Germline V lookup: CDR1 LNHDA, CDR2 SQIVND (reference sequence).

This clone was counted between two and nine times. The gene calls are TRBV30 and TRBJ1-5; TRBD1 might be the D (6 bases). CDR3 length equals 15 residues. Trimming removed 2 bases from V and 0 bases from J, with 11 bases in between. CDR1 is GTSNPN, CDR2 SVGIG, per germline (reference sequence). CDR3 nucleotide sequence: TGTGCCTGGAGTCGACAGGATTATAGCAATCAGCCCCAGCATTTT. It is translated as CAWSRQDYSNQPQHF.

The CDR3 nucleotides are TGTGCCAGCAGCTTGGACAGGGCCGCTCCAGATACGCAGTATTTT. Its translation is CASSLDRAAPDTQYF. The V call is TRBV5-4, the J call TRBJ2-3, with a weak D call TRBD1 (6 bases). V was trimmed by 0 bases and J by 4 bases, leaving 12 bases between them. Looked up from germline, CDR1 is SGHNT and CDR2 is YYREEE (reference sequence). The CDR3 sequence is 15 residues long.

The gene calls are TRBV6-6 and TRBJ2-7; D possibly corresponds to TRBD1 (6 bases). Germline V gene sequence: CDR1 MNHNY, CDR2 SVGAGI (reference sequence). This CDR3 is built from 16 residues. Trimming cost V 0 bases and J 4 bases, with 16 bases left between them. This CDR3 is CASSYSRTVSTYEQYF. The CDR3 DNA reads TGTGCCAGCAGTTACTCCAGGACAGTTTCCACTTACGAGCAGTACTTC.

The V gene is TRBV29-1, the J gene TRBJ2-2; the D gene is possibly TRBD2 (5 bases). The length of the CDR3 is 12 residues. Germline CDR1 and CDR2: SQVTM and ANQGSEA. V was trimmed by 6 bases and J by 1 base, leaving 6 bases between them. CDR3 sequence: CSVGRNTGELFF. CDR3 nucleotide sequence: TGCAGCGTAGGGAGGAACACCGGGGAGCTGTTTTTT.

In this sample, this clone turned up a few times. The chain employs TRBV30 and TRBJ2-1; 11 nucleotides agree with TRBD2. V shed 2 bases and J 6 bases; nucleotides not matched to a gene: 3. The germline V gene encodes CDR1 GTSNPN and CDR2 SVGIG (reference sequence). The CDR3 has 14 amino acids. The CDR3 here is CAWSIAGGRNEQFF. In DNA, the CDR3 is TGTGCCTGGAGTATAGCGGGAGGGCGCAATGAGCAGTTCTTC.

This clone was observed a few times. The chain has TRBV27 and TRBJ2-1; possibly TRBD1 for D (6 bases). V was cut by 5 bases and J by 5 bases, with 22 bases left in between. The CDR3 spans 17 residues. Germline V CDR1 and CDR2: MNHEY, SMNVEV (reference sequence). CDR3 protein: CASSLNFWAGANNEQFF. CDR3 coding DNA: TGTGCCAGCAGTCTGAATTTCTGGGCAGGGGCGAACAATGAGCAGTTCTTC.

This clone was counted between two and nine times. The chain uses TRBV29-1 and TRBJ2-7; 8 bases fit TRBD2. Germline V gene sequence: CDR1 SQVTM, CDR2 ANQGSEA. This CDR3 has 15 amino acids. V dropped 0 bases and J dropped 4; count of bases not matched to a gene: 8. CDR3 in amino acids: CSVEDSSGGNYEQYF. In DNA, the CDR3 is TGCAGCGTTGAAGATTCCTCGGGAGGGAATTACGAGCAGTACTTC.

The chain combines TRBV5-1 with TRBJ1-2, with TRBD1 matching over 7 bases. Per germline, CDR1 SGHRS and CDR2 YFSETQ. CDR3 length: 14 residues. Trimming at V came to 4 bases and at J to 5 bases, leaving 8 bases not matched to a gene. The CDR3 DNA is TGCGCCAGCAGCGCTACCGGGACAGCGTATGGCTACACCTTC. It encodes CASSATGTAYGYTF.

This clone has more than one count but fewer than ten. The rearrangement uses TRBV30 and TRBJ1-2; D unresolved. V was trimmed by 0 bases and J by 7 bases, leaving 9 bases between them. This CDR3 has 12 amino acids. The germline V gene has CDR1 GTSNPN and CDR2 SVGIG (reference sequence). The CDR3 here is CAWSVLGSGYTF. The CDR3 DNA reads TGTGCCTGGAGTGTACTCGGGAGTGGCTACACCTTC.

This clone came up once. The V gene is TRBV7-9, the J gene TRBJ2-3, with 13 bases identical to TRBD2. The ends lost 5 bases at V and 3 bases at J; junction bases unmatched: 5. This CDR3 is 16 amino acids long. Looked up from germline, CDR1 is SEHNR and CDR2 is FQNEAQ (reference sequence). DNA of the CDR3: TGTGCCAGCAGCCCCGGACTAGCGGGAGTGACAGATACGCAGTATTTT. Protein sequence: CASSPGLAGVTDTQYF.

This clone came up a few times. The chain recombines TRBV4-1 with TRBJ2-5, with TRBD1 identical over 7 bases. Germline V gives CDR1 MGHRA, CDR2 YSYEKL. The CDR3 loop spans 15 amino acids. Trimming cost V 0 bases and J 7 bases; bases outside gene matches: 8. This CDR3 is CASSQDKTGKATQYF. The CDR3 bases are TGCGCCAGCAGCCAAGATAAGACAGGGAAGGCGACCCAGTACTTC.

Only a few counts were recorded for this clone. V usage is TRBV29-1 and J usage is TRBJ2-5; 8 nucleotides match TRBD2. CDR1 and CDR2 from the germline V gene are SQVTM and ANQGSEA. The CDR3 length is 14 residues. With V trimmed by 4 bases and J by 5 bases, 9 bases remained unmatched. CDR3 bases: TGCAGCGTTGTTTGGCTAGCGGGCGGGGAGACCCAGTACTTC. This codes for CSVVWLAGGETQYF.

This clone was detected only a few times. The CDR3 loop is CAWSPGTGVQPQHF. CDR3 sequence (DNA): TGTGCCTGGAGTCCAGGGACAGGGGTACAGCCCCAGCATTTT. The rearrangement links TRBV30 to TRBJ1-5; 10 nucleotides agree with TRBD1. V dropped 2 bases and J dropped 7; count of bases not matched to a gene: 5. The CDR3 sequence is 14 residues long. CDR1 and CDR2 from the germline V gene are GTSNPN and SVGIG (reference sequence).

This clone has a handful of counts. CDR3 nucleotides: TGCAGCGTTGACACGGGAGGGCCCGGAGATACGCAGTATTTT. This sequence encodes CSVDTGGPGDTQYF. The chain has TRBV29-1 and TRBJ2-3, with TRBD2 matching over 8 bases. The CDR3 length is 14 residues. V shed 3 bases, J shed 5 bases, and the junction held 7 bases outside the gene matches. CDR1 and CDR2 (germline): SQVTM, ANQGSEA.

This chain uses TRBV29-1 with TRBJ2-7, with D perhaps TRBD2 (5 bases). V lost 1 base to trimming and J lost 1 base, with 8 bases between them. This CDR3 spans 13 amino acids. Looked up from germline, CDR1 is SQVTM and CDR2 is ANQGSEA. The CDR3 DNA follows: TGCAGCGTTGAAGGGGGAGAATCCTACGAGCAGTACTTC. Residues: CSVEGGESYEQYF.

The sample holds a few counts of this clone. The rearrangement uses TRBV30 and TRBJ2-7, with D possibly matching TRBD2 (5 bases). With 4 bases removed from V and 2 bases from J, the gap between germline ends came to 12 bases. The CDR3 has 13 amino acids. CDR1 and CDR2 from the germline V gene are GTSNPN and SVGIG (reference sequence). The CDR3 DNA is TGTGCCTGGACCCCACTAGGGACCTACGAGCAGTACTTC. It specifies CAWTPLGTYEQYF.

The chain is built from TRBV5-4 and TRBJ2-7; 7 bases line up with TRBD2. This CDR3 has 17 residues. Trimming took 1 base from V and 1 from J; bases not matched to a gene: 11. The germline V gene has CDR1 SGHNT and CDR2 YYREEE (reference sequence). The DNA for the CDR3 is TGTGCCAGCAGCTTGCTAAGCGGGGTTAGCAAATCCTACGAGCAGTACTTC. The encoded protein is CASSLLSGVSKSYEQYF.

The chain recombines TRBV7-9 with TRBJ2-5; D perhaps matches TRBD1 (5 bases). V dropped 6 bases and J dropped 4 bases, with 12 bases sitting between them. The CDR3 is 13 amino acids. Per germline, CDR1 SEHNR and CDR2 FQNEAQ (reference sequence). The CDR3 region has the DNA TGTGCCAGCAGTCTAGGGGTAGGAGAGACCCAGTACTTC. It is translated as CASSLGVGETQYF.

The genes are TRBV6-6 and TRBJ1-1, with 8 bases matching TRBD1. Germline CDR1 reads MNHNY; CDR2 reads SVGAGI (reference sequence). This CDR3 contains 15 residues. Losses at the gene ends were 5 bases for V and 5 bases for J; bases not matched to a gene: 10. CDR3 in DNA: TGTGCCAGCAGTGACAACGGACAGGGTTTGACTGAAGCTTTCTTT. Its translation: CASSDNGQGLTEAFF.

V is TRBV30 and J is TRBJ1-2, with a tentative D call TRBD1 (5 bases). Germline V gives CDR1 GTSNPN, CDR2 SVGIG (reference sequence). This CDR3 has 14 residues. With 4 bases removed from V and 8 bases from J, the gap between germline ends came to 20 bases. The CDR3 coding sequence is TGTGCCTGGACGGCATCCGGGGGGGAAACAGGCTACACCTTC. It translates to CAWTASGGETGYTF.

V gene TRBV10-3 combines with J gene TRBJ1-5; 7 bases fit TRBD1. This CDR3 region has 13 residues. Germline CDR1 is ENHRY and CDR2 is SYGVKD. The V segment lost 10 bases and the J segment 6 bases; nucleotides outside the gene matches: 9. In DNA, the CDR3 is TGTGCCACCTCCGGGACAGCGGTTCAGCCCCAGCATTTT. Amino acid sequence: CATSGTAVQPQHF.

The chain uses TRBV7-2 and TRBJ1-1, with TRBD1 as a possible D gene (6 bases). Trimming pared 5 bases from V and 1 base from J, leaving 11 bases between. Germline CDR1 and CDR2: SGHTA and FQGNSA. The CDR3 is 14 residues long. CDR3 residues: CASSVHRENTEAFF. DNA of the CDR3: TGTGCCAGCAGCGTTCACAGGGAGAACACTGAAGCTTTCTTT.

This clone was counted only a few times. The rearrangement links TRBV2 to TRBJ2-1; D is possibly TRBD1 (5 bases). The CDR3 has 15 residues. With 0 bases removed from V and 0 bases from J, the gap between germline ends came to 6 bases. Germline V gene data show CDR1 as SNHLY and CDR2 as FYNNEI. CDR3 loop: CASSEAGPSYNEQFF. CDR3 nucleotides: TGTGCCAGCAGTGAAGCGGGGCCCTCCTACAATGAGCAGTTCTTC.

This clone has more than one count but fewer than ten. This chain connects TRBV2 to TRBJ2-7, with 12 bases that match TRBD1. The junction had 11 bases not matched to a gene; V was cut back by 1 base and J by 7 bases. The germline V gene has CDR1 SNHLY and CDR2 FYNNEI. The CDR3 sequence is 17 residues long. CDR3 nucleotides: TGTGCCAGCAGTGAAGAGAAGCAGCGGGACAGGGGGCAAGAGCAGTACTTC. Its translation: CASSEEKQRDRGQEQYF.

This clone has just a few counts. This chain connects TRBV29-1 to TRBJ2-5; maybe TRBD2 (6 bases). Trimming shortened V by 6 bases and J by 2 bases, and 13 bases separated the two germline ends. CDR3 size: 13 residues. Germline V CDR1 and CDR2: SQVTM, ANQGSEA. The CDR3: CSVAGTEQETQYF. CDR3 DNA sequence: TGCAGCGTGGCCGGGACTGAGCAAGAGACCCAGTACTTC. The full variable domain, completed using reference TRBV29-1 and TRBJ2-5, is SAVISQKPSRDICQRGTSLTIQCQVDSQVTMMFWYRQQPGQSLTLIATANQGSEATYESGFVIDKFPISRPNLTFSTLTVSNMSPEDSSIYLCSVAGTEQETQYFGPGTRLLVL.

V and J are TRBV11-2 and TRBJ2-3, with 9 bases lining up with TRBD2. Per the germline V gene, CDR1 is SGHAT and CDR2 is FQNNGV. The CDR3 runs to 15 residues. J was trimmed by 4 bases and V by 5 bases; bases with no gene match: 7. The CDR3 spells CASSVAGEGADTQYF. For the CDR3, the DNA is TGTGCCAGCAGCGTAGCGGGAGAGGGTGCAGATACGCAGTATTTT.

The chain is built from TRBV20-1 and TRBJ2-7, with D perhaps matching TRBD1 (5 bases). Trimming stripped 6 bases from V and 4 bases from J, with 10 bases between. This CDR3 is built from 11 residues. The germline V gene encodes CDR1 DFQATT and CDR2 SNEGSKA (reference sequence). CDR3 in DNA: TGCAGTGCCTCTACAGGATACGAGCAGTACTTC. Translating gives CSASTGYEQYF.

This chain links TRBV19 with TRBJ2-7; D not certain. Germline lookup yields CDR1 LNHDA and CDR2 SQIVND (reference sequence). The V and J ends lost 10 bases and 0 bases respectively, with 19 bases between them. This CDR3 comprises 15 residues. The CDR3 loop reads CATQTRGSLSYEQYF. In nucleotides, the CDR3 is TGTGCCACCCAGACTCGAGGTTCCCTCTCCTACGAGCAGTACTTC.

In nucleotides, the CDR3 is TGTGCCAGCAGCCAGTTTGTAGCGGGAGAGCAGTTCTTC. Its translation: CASSQFVAGEQFF. The chain employs TRBV5-4 and TRBJ2-1; 8 nucleotides match TRBD2. V lost 4 bases to trimming and J lost 10 bases; unmatched junction nucleotides: 7. Germline V CDR1 and CDR2: SGHNT, YYREEE (reference sequence). The CDR3 loop spans 13 amino acids.